This T cell receptor (beta chain) is drawn from a study of T cell responses to AZD1222 COVID-19 vaccine. Whole-study findings and limits: There were mostly white British donors and more females than males, and clonal diversity was possibly underestimated. Vaccine-associated CD4 TCRs ranged over spike, dominating at 160-218 and 743-854. Reports indicate that nearly half of spike-specific TCRs are directed at unmutated variant regions.

CDR1 is SNHLY and CDR2 is FYNNEI in the germline V gene. The V end was cut by 9 bases, the J end by 0 bases, with 6 bases between. This CDR3 is built from 11 residues. Sequenced by immunoSEQ multiplex PCR; TCRdb stores in-frame clones only, minus some. The sample holds about 66,000 clones, over 65% seen once. Investigators merged groups given second doses at roughly 4 or roughly 12 weeks. A remark on this clone: Its matching antigen is unknown.

Source: peripheral blood, taken 28 days after the second AZD1222 dose. The chain links TRBV2 to TRBJ2-7; D is ambiguous. The origin of this receptor is an adult who received the AZD1222 COVID-19 vaccine. The CDR3 nucleotides are TGTGCCAGTACAAGCTCCTACGAGCAGTACTTC. It codes for CASTSSYEQYF.